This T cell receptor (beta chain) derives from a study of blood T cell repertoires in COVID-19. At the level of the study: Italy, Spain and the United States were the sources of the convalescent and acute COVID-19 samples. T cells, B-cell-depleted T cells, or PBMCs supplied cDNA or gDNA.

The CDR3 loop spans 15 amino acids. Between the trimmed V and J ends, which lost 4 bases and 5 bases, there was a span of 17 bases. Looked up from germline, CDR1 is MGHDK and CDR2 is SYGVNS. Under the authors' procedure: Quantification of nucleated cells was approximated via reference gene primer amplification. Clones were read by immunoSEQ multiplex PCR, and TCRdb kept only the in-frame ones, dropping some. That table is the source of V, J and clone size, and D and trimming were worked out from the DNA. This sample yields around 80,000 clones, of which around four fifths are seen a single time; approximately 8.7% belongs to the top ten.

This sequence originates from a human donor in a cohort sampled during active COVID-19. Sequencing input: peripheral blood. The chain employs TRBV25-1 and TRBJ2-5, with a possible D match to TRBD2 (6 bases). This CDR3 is CASSAFRAGGETQYF. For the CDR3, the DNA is TGTGCCAGCAGTGCATTCAGGGCAGGAGGGGAGACCCAGTACTTC.